The 7 T cell receptor beta chains given below trace back to one sample, sequenced in a study of T cell responses to AZD1222 COVID-19 vaccine. The table came from immunoSEQ multiplex PCR; TCRdb's copy has only in-frame clones and leaves some out. This sample has about 160,000 clones, with more than 80% found just once. Sequences were derived from peripheral blood, sampled 28 days after the second AZD1222 dose. The receptors here all came from an adult who received the AZD1222 COVID-19 vaccine.

The chain uses TRBV5-1 and TRBJ1-2; no definite D call. This CDR3 contains 14 residues. V was pared by 0 bases and J by 8 bases, with 14 bases between. Per the germline V gene, CDR1 is SGHRS and CDR2 is YFSETQ. This chain's CDR3 is CASSLGGPAEGYTF. The CDR3 bases are TGCGCCAGCAGCTTGGGAGGGCCTGCCGAGGGCTACACCTTC. The whole variable domain, filled in from reference TRBV5-1 and TRBJ1-2, reads KAGVTQTPRYLIKTRGQQVTLSCSPISGHRSVSWYQQTPGQGLQFLFEYFSETQRNKGNFPGRFSGRQFSNSRSEMNVSTLELGDSALYLCASSLGGPAEGYTFGSGTRLTVV.

The V call is TRBV12-3 or TRBV12-4, the J call TRBJ1-1; a possible D gene is TRBD1 (5 bases). The CDR3 has 11 amino acids. Between the trimmed V and J ends, which lost 5 bases and 7 bases, there was a span of 8 bases. The CDR3 is CASSLTGEAFF. The CDR3 DNA reads TGTGCCAGCAGTCTAACAGGTGAAGCTTTCTTT.

The chain uses TRBV27 and TRBJ2-6, with 7 bases that match TRBD1. With 5 bases clipped from V and 0 bases from J, the junction kept 10 bases outside the gene matches. The CDR3 is 18 amino acids. Looked up from germline, CDR1 is MNHEY and CDR2 is SMNVEV (reference sequence). The CDR3 is CASSNRGLGSSGANVLTF. The CDR3 nucleotides read TGTGCCAGCAGTAACAGGGGATTGGGCAGCTCTGGGGCCAACGTCCTGACTTTC.

This CDR3 reads CASSLGMDSPLHF. For the CDR3, the DNA is TGTGCCAGCAGCTTAGGGATGGACTCACCCCTCCACTTT. The chain has TRBV7-2 and TRBJ1-6, with D hard to call. The CDR3 runs to 13 residues. The V gene lost 1 base and the J gene lost 10 bases, with 8 bases spanning the gap. Per the germline V gene, CDR1 is SGHTA and CDR2 is FQGNSA.

This clone was detected only once. This chain links TRBV5-1 with TRBJ2-3, with D perhaps matching TRBD1 (5 bases). Per germline, CDR1 SGHRS and CDR2 YFSETQ. The CDR3 consists of 16 residues. The germline V and J ends were trimmed by 0 bases and 5 bases, with 16 bases remaining between them. The CDR3 bases are TGCGCCAGCAGCTTGGCACGAGACAGCTTGGGAGATACGCAGTATTTT. Translation: CASSLARDSLGDTQYF. Complete variable domain (other parts from reference TRBV5-1 and TRBJ2-3): KAGVTQTPRYLIKTRGQQVTLSCSPISGHRSVSWYQQTPGQGLQFLFEYFSETQRNKGNFPGRFSGRQFSNSRSEMNVSTLELGDSALYLCASSLARDSLGDTQYFGPGTRLTVL.

This clone has a single count. The rearrangement uses TRBV3-1 (or the pseudogene TRBV3-2) and TRBJ2-7, with 10 bases matching TRBD2. Germline CDR1 LGHDT, CDR2 YNNKEL (reference sequence). This CDR3 comprises 19 residues. The trim removed 1 base at V and 4 bases at J, leaving 16 bases unmatched. The CDR3 DNA is TGTGCCAGCAGCCAAGCGGACCGGGCTAGCGGGAGCCTAGGGTACGAGCAGTACTTC. Its translation is CASSQADRASGSLGYEQYF.

J is TRBJ1-3 and V is TRBV9; D unresolved. Trimming removed 4 bases from V and 0 bases from J, with 11 bases in between. The CDR3 length is 15 residues. Germline loops: CDR1 SGDLS, CDR2 YYNGEE. CDR3 DNA sequence: TGTGCCAGCAGCCCACACCAAGACTCTGGAAACACCATATATTTT. Residues: CASSPHQDSGNTIYF.